This T cell receptor (beta chain) emerged from a study of cytomegalovirus exposure and HLA in healthy donors listed by TCRdb under 2017. At the level of the whole study: An earlier analysis of a few hundred of the donors reported 250 to 300 Gb of sequence data and 95 million to 140 million unique TCR beta sequences obtained from roughly 180 million T cells. In an earlier analysis of more than 550 of the donors, high-throughput TCR beta sequencing was used to judge whether each TCR beta V gene segment behaved as functional or pseudogenic. Because of strong linkage in the cohort, roughly five DR-DQ haplotypes were treated as single units for association and clustering. The number of donors typed differed by locus, with about 620-630 for A, B, C, DRB1 and DQB1, roughly 520 for DQA1, 600 to 610 for DPA1, and approximately 470 for DPB1. All discovery cohort repertoires had been generated on a single sequencing platform. The study profiled the T cell repertoires of about 720 subjects by immunosequencing and related them to cytomegalovirus serostatus. Rather than drawing on any new phenotypic data, the later analysis identified candidate immune exposures from TCR beta sequences and the way those sequences occurred across donors. On average, 235,054 unique TCR beta nucleotide sequences were sequenced per donor among 350 to 400 genotyped donors of the cohort, with roughly 18% of those sequences being non-productive. About 300 gigabases of sequencing data and approximately 80 million unique TCR sequences were included in an early release covering around 600 HLA-typed donors. To predict cytomegalovirus infection status, the study brought together high-throughput TCR immunosequencing, statistical association of individual TCRs with disease status, and machine learning. The aim of the study was to test whether cataloging public T cell receptors could identify signatures of past pathogen exposure. Class I and class II HLA loci were covered by the typing at four-digit resolution. A later analysis re-examined previously published TCR beta repertoires from roughly 650 donors and added high-resolution HLA genotyping to investigate patterns of TCR occurrence. Donor age, sex, ethnicity and CMV serostatus were compiled together with the repertoire data. Among the approximately 400 genotyped donors, around 81% belonged to the genetic ancestry cluster associated with self-reported Caucasian donors. Besides the first cohort of more than 650 subjects, a separate validation cohort made up of over 100 different subjects was used. A later genetic analysis took genome-wide SNP genotypes for about 60% of the roughly 670 donors and used that subset as a discovery cohort.

The germline V and J ends show losses of 5 bases and 8 bases respectively, and no gene match explains 8 bases of the junction. There are 14 amino acids in the CDR3, from cysteine to phenylalanine inclusive. Of all the DNA, just the CDR3 is kept, 42 bases in frame from base 1. From a lookup of the germline V gene (reference sequence), CDR1 and CDR2 are LNHDA and SQIVND. The cohort consisted of more than 650 healthy bone marrow donors. At the time of sampling, every cohort member was nominally healthy, though immune exposures that went unrecorded were likely present. The donor was CMV seropositive and was included in the group of some 290 seropositive cohort members. Every donor gave a peripheral blood sample, and the peripheral blood mononuclear cells from that sample were used for TCR beta sequencing. Genomic DNA extraction from the blood cell samples was performed with the Qiagen DNeasy Blood Extraction Kit.

About this clone: Its antigen is still unknown. It has no much larger one-base neighbor in the sample; base qualities were not kept.

The library was made by the immunoSEQ multiplex PCR assay. A mixture of 60 forward primers for TCR Vbeta segments and 13 reverse primers for TCR Jbeta segments was used in the multiplex PCR. A multiplex PCR assay on genomic DNA amplified the CDR3 region of rearranged TCR beta genes. The amplified TCR beta libraries were sequenced on the Illumina HiSeq System as 87-base-pair reads. The authors processed their data as follows. A later analysis counted tens of millions of unique TCR beta chains across the 600 to 850 repertoires, and 9.5 million to 11 million of these chains were shared by at least two donors. Raw reads were error-corrected and collapsed into unique sequences with a nearest-neighbor algorithm that merged closely related sequences to remove PCR and sequencing errors. V, D and J gene segments were assigned by aligning CDR3 sequences to IMGT reference sequences. Each retained sequence needed at least a six-nucleotide match to both a V gene segment and a J gene segment. Rearrangements were called productive when the CDR3 lacked stop codons and stayed in frame with V and J; all others were non-productive. Following IMGT convention, CDR3 was defined as the stretch from the second conserved V-encoded cysteine up to the conserved J-encoded phenylalanine. In an earlier analysis of more than 550 of the donors, sequences lacking an unambiguous match to a single V gene segment were excluded. An earlier analysis of 587 of the donors called V segments functional above 56.7% productive rearrangements and segregating when the between-donor standard deviation exceeded 5%. A statistical classification framework was built to diagnose cytomegalovirus status from the catalog of TCR beta chain sequences. In a later analysis, V and J genes were assigned by comparing TCR nucleotide sequences against IMGT/GENE-DB human TR gene sequences. The TCRdist pipeline was used in a later analysis to assign CDR3 sequences and most-parsimonious VDJ recombination scenarios. In a later analysis, each TCR beta chain was defined by its CDR3 amino acid sequence together with its V-gene family, and reads lacking a unique V-gene family were excluded. In a later analysis, fewer than 650 highly shared, low-generation-probability nucleotide sequences were removed to address suspected cross-contamination and a sequencing artifact. A later analysis calculated a clonal expansion index for each public chain from normalized within-repertoire ranks of inferred template counts. Generation probabilities in a later analysis came from a VDJ recombination model fitted to out-of-frame rearrangements, and those results were checked against IGoR. A later analysis scored TCR-TCR, TCR-HLA and TCR-CMV co-occurrence with hypergeometric tests, applying a repertoire-size bias correction to TCR pairs. In a later analysis, false discovery rates were estimated by permuting HLA or CMV assignments 20 times. In a later analysis, co-occurring TCRs were grouped with DBSCAN, and TCRdist sequence similarity was added when clustering was performed within HLA-allele-positive subsets. Repertoires with fewer than 30,000 or more than 120,000 public chains, plus five repertoires with anomalous nucleotide sharing, were excluded from co-occurrence clustering. TCRdb re-hosts the immuneACCESS table, in-frame sequences only. Its copies lack some clones; in the studies checked, an unresolved V gene accounts for under half of them, and the cause for the rest is not known. For V, J and clone size, that table is used; D and trimming come from the DNA. The sample has under 100,000 clones on record, less than 65% of them singletons. Approximately 5% of the sample is taken by the ten largest.

Beyond this particular receptor, the publication reports: A further reported finding was that TCR beta sequences accurately predicted the HLA-A and HLA-B alleles for most subjects in the first cohort. A later analysis found that HLA-associated TCR beta chains were more clonally expanded and had lower generation probabilities than equally common non-associated chains. A later genetic analysis associated a missense DCLRE1C variant with V-gene and J-gene trimming of TCR beta chains, and an independent cohort replicated the association. A total of 150 to 200 TCR beta chains were listed by the study as associated with cytomegalovirus. A cluster of highly shared sequence variants was judged likely to be a technical artifact of the sequencing pipeline. The only immune exposure information available for the cohort was CMV serostatus. Only TCR beta chains were sequenced in this cohort, and the absence of alpha or paired-chain data limited detectable features. Because HLA typing was missing for some donors at each locus, association tests included only the typed subset. According to a later analysis, TCR association rates differed among HLA loci, with DRB1 alleles showing the most associated TCRs and HLA-C alleles showing the fewest. In a later analysis, about 16,000 TCR beta sequences were associated with specific HLA alleles at a false discovery rate of 0.05. A later analysis found that most CMV-associated TCR beta chains appeared HLA-restricted, with HLA associations seemingly driven largely by CMV exposure. Some IMGT-functional V segments, including TRBV6-2 and TRBV6-3, could not be distinguished by the 87-base-pair reads and were therefore excluded. An earlier analysis of around 540 of the donors showed that most TCR beta V segments appeared in productive rearrangements either about 87% or about 30% of the time, which broadly matched IMGT annotations. Several of the top co-occurrence clusters appeared to be linked to parvovirus B19, influenza, CMV and Epstein-Barr virus, according to a later analysis. In a later genetic analysis, fewer N-insertions in productive TCRs were reported among donors in an Asian-associated ancestry cluster than the roughly 640-donor mean. The authors suggested that the approach could potentially be extended to other disease states and immunological phenotypes. Seventeen rarely observed V segments, including chromosome 9 orphons, were excluded from the earlier analysis of almost 600 of the donors because counts were too low. When HLA alleles, especially DR and DQ, strongly co-occurred, TCR associations were difficult to assign to individual alleles. In vitro tests confirmed that a few of the cytomegalovirus-associated TCR beta chains recognize cytomegalovirus antigens. Linkage disequilibrium might explain the correlated functional status among segregating V segments, but an unknown experimental factor could not be excluded. Cytomegalovirus status was reported to be diagnosed by the classifier with high specificity and sensitivity in both the original and validation cohorts. The presence/absence analyses assumed that sequencing depth was roughly uniform across donors, and that assumption may not be true. While some public TCRs were present in many individuals, most TCR sequences turned up only very rarely across donors.

The sequence derives from a woman in her twenties or thirties in good health and CMV-seropositive. This sequence uses TRBV19 and TRBJ2-1, and TRBD1 matches 8 of the central bases. The sample taken for sequencing was PBMCs. At the DNA level, the sequence is TGTGCCAGTAGTTCCTGGGACAGGCTGCATGAGCAGTTCTTC. The resulting protein is CASSSWDRLHEQFF.